This TCR beta chain stems from a study of blood T cell repertoires in COVID-19. Study in general: Sites across the United States, Italy and Spain contributed samples from acute and convalescent COVID-19.

In the original analysis: It was from reference gene primer amplification that nucleated cell counts were estimated. Assay used: immunoSEQ multiplex PCR; TCRdb lists only in-frame clones, some missing. V, J and clone size were drawn from that table, and D and trimming were deduced from the DNA. The data contain 60,000 to 70,000 clones, approximately 88% of them singletons. Germline trimming cut 4 bases from V and 7 bases from J; bases unmatched to any gene: 8. The CDR3 loop spans 14 amino acids. Per germline, CDR1 MGHDK and CDR2 SYGVNS. While infection was still active, Seattle patients were enrolled and then followed longitudinally.

This sequence was found in a woman aged 55-70 years with COVID-19, enrolled during active disease. The source material was peripheral blood. This sequence joins TRBV25-1 and TRBJ1-1, with TRBD1 matching 8 bases. The CDR3 loop is CASSASPDRGEAFF. CDR3 nucleotide sequence: TGTGCCAGCAGTGCCTCCCCCGACAGGGGTGAAGCTTTCTTT.